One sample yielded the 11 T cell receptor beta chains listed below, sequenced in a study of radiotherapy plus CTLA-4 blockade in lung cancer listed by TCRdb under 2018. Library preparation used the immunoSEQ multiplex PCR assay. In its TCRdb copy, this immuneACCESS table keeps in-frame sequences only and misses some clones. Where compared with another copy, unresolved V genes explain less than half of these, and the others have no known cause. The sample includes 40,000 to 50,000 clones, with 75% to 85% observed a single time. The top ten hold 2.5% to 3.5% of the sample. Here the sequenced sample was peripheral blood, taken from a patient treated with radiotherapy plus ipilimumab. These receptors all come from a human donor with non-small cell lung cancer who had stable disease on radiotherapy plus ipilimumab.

The CDR3 nucleotides are TGTGCCAGCAGTTTGTCAGGGGGCAACACCATATATTTT. This codes for CASSLSGGNTIYF. The chain employs TRBV7-2 and TRBJ1-3; 8 bases agree with TRBD1. The junction had 5 bases not matched to a gene; V was cut back by 6 bases and J by 7 bases. CDR3 size: 13 residues. CDR1 SGHTA and CDR2 FQGNSA come from the germline V gene.

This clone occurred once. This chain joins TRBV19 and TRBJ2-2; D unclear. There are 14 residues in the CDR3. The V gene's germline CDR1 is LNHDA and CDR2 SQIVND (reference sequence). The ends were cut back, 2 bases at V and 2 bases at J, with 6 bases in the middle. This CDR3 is CASSINRNTGELFF. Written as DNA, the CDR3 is TGTGCCAGTAGTATAAACAGAAACACCGGGGAGCTGTTTTTT.

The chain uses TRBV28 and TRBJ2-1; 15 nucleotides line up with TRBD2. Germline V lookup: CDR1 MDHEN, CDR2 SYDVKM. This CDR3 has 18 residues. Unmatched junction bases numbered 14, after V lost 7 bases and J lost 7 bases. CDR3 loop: CASKKGGLAGGPRNEQFF. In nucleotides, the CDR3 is TGTGCCAGCAAGAAGGGCGGACTAGCGGGAGGGCCTAGGAATGAGCAGTTCTTC.

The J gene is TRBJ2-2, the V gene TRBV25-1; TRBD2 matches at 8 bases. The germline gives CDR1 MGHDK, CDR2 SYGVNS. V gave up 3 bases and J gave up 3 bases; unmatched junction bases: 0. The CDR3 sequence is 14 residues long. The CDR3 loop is CASSEGLDTGELFF. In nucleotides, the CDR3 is TGTGCCAGCAGTGAGGGACTAGACACCGGGGAGCTGTTTTTT.

As DNA, the CDR3 is TGTGCCAGCAGCCAACATACTAGCGGGAGTTTTGGCACAGATACGCAGTATTTT. Its protein product is CASSQHTSGSFGTDTQYF. The chain has TRBV14 and TRBJ2-3, with 11 nucleotides matching TRBD2. After removal of 2 bases from V and 1 base from J, the junction contained 8 bases not matched to a gene. The germline V gene has CDR1 SGHDN and CDR2 FVKESK. The length of the CDR3 is 18 residues.

CDR3 nucleotide sequence: TGCGCCAGCAGCCCCGGGACTAGCGGGAGCGGGACCCAGTACTTC. This codes for CASSPGTSGSGTQYF. The chain couples TRBV5-1 to TRBJ2-5, with TRBD2 matching 14 bases. The CDR3 has 15 amino acids. Germline V lookup: CDR1 SGHRS, CDR2 YFSETQ. V dropped 4 bases and J dropped 7; count of bases not matched to a gene: 6.

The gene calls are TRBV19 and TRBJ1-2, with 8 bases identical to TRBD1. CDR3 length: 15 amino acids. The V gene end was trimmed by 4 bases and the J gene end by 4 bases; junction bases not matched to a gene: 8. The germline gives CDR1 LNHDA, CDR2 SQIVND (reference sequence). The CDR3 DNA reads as TGTGCCAGTAGTACACCCGGACAGGGTCGCTATGGCTACACCTTC. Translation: CASSTPGQGRYGYTF.

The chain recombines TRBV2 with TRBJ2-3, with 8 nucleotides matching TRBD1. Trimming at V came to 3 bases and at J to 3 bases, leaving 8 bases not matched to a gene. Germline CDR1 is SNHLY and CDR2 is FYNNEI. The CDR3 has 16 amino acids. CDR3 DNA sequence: TGTGCCAGCAGTGACCCCCGTGGACAGGGTACAGATACGCAGTATTTT. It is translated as CASSDPRGQGTDTQYF.

The CDR3 here is CASRRQGEDTEAFF. In DNA, the CDR3 is TGTGCCAGCAGGCGACAGGGGGAGGACACTGAAGCTTTCTTT. The rearrangement uses TRBV28 and TRBJ1-1; TRBD1 matches 9 bases. Germline loops: CDR1 MDHEN, CDR2 SYDVKM. The CDR3 has 14 residues. Trimming cost V 6 bases and J 3 bases; bases outside gene matches: 5.

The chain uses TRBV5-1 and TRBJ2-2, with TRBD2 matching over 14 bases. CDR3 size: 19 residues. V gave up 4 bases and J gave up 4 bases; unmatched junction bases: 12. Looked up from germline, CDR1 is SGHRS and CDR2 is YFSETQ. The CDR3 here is CASSPRTSGRLGSTGELFF. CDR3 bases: TGCGCCAGCAGCCCCCGGACTAGCGGGAGGCTTGGGAGCACCGGGGAGCTGTTTTTT.

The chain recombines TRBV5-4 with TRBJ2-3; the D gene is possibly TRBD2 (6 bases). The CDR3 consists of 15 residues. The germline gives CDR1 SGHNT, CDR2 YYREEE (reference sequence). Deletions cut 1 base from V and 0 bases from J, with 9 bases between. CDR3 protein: CASSLPGLSTDTQYF. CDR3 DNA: TGTGCCAGCAGCTTGCCGGGACTGAGCACAGATACGCAGTATTTT.